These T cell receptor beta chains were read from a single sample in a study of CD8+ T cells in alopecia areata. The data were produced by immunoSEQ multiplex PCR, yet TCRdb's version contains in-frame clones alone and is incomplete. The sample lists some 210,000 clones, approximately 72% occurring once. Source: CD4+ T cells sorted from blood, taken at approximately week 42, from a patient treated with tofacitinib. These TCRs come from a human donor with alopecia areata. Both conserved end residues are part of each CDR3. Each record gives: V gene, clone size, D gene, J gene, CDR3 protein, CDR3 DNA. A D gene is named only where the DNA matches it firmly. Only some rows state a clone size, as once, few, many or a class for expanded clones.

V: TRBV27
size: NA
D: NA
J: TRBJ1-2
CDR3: CASSRTPRGGYTF
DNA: TGTGCCAGCAGTCGGACTCCTCGGGGTGGCTACACCTTC

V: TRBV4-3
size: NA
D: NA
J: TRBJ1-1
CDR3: CASSLSGGNTEAFF
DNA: TGCGCCAGCAGCCTCTCCGGGGGTAACACTGAAGCTTTCTTT

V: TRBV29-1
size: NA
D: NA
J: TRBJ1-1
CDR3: CSVDHRGTEAFF
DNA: TGCAGCGTTGATCATCGAGGGACTGAAGCTTTCTTT

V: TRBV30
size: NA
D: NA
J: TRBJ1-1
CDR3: CAWSDKSGSRNTEAFF
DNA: TGTGCCTGGAGTGACAAGTCGGGCTCGAGGAACACTGAAGCTTTCTTT

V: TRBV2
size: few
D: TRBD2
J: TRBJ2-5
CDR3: CASSEGSGGAVGTQYF
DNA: TGTGCCAGCAGTGAAGGTAGCGGGGGGGCCGTCGGGACCCAGTACTTC

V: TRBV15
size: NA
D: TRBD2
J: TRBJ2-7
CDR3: CATSNGLAGVRNEQYF
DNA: TGTGCCACCAGCAATGGACTAGCGGGGGTTCGAAACGAGCAGTACTTC

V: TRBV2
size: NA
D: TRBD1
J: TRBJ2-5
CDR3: CASMMGTVQETQYF
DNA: TGTGCCAGCATGATGGGGACAGTCCAAGAGACCCAGTACTTC

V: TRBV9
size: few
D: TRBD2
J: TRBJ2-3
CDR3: CASSVELASTDTQYF
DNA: TGTGCCAGCAGCGTAGAACTAGCGAGTACAGATACGCAGTATTTT

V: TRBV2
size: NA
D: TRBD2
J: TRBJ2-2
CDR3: CASSRLAGVTGELFF
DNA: TGTGCCAGCAGTCGACTAGCGGGGGTCACCGGGGAGCTGTTTTTT

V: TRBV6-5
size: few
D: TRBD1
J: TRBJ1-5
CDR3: CASSGTVAQPQHF
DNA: TGTGCCAGCAGTGGGACAGTTGCTCAGCCCCAGCATTTT

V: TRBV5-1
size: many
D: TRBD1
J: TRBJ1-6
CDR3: CASSTRQGRNSPLHF
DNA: TGCGCCAGCAGCACCCGACAGGGAAGGAATTCACCCCTCCACTTT

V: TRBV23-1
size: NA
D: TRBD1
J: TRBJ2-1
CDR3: CASSQCYRGWEFF
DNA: TGCGCCAGCAGTCAATGTTACAGGGGTTGGGAGTTCTTC

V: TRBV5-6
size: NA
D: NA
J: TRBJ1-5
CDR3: CASSLGQDNQPQHF
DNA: TGTGCCAGCAGCTTGGGACAGGACAATCAGCCCCAGCATTTT

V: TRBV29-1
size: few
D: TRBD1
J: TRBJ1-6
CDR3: CSVGTGEYNSPLHF
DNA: TGCAGCGTTGGGACAGGCGAATATAATTCACCCCTCCACTTT

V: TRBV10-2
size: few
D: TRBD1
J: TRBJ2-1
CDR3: CASSATGTGVHEQFF
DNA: TGCGCCAGCAGTGCCACCGGGACAGGGGTCCATGAGCAGTTCTTC

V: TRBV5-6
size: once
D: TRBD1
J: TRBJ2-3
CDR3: CASSPRDRGTDTQYF
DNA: TGTGCCAGCAGCCCACGGGACAGGGGCACAGATACGCAGTATTTT

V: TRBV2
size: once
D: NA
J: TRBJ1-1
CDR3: CASSESDNEAFF
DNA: TGTGCCAGCAGTGAATCAGATAATGAAGCTTTCTTT

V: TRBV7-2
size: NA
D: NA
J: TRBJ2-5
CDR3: CASSLAQGGRQETQYF
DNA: TGTGCCAGCAGCTTAGCACAGGGAGGGAGACAAGAGACCCAGTACTTC

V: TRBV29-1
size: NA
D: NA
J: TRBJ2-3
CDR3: CSVKMGTGTDTQYF
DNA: TGCAGCGTGAAGATGGGGACGGGCACAGATACGCAGTATTTT

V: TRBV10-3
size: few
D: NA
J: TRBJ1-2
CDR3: CAISDPYGYTF
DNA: TGTGCCATCAGTGACCCCTATGGCTACACCTTC

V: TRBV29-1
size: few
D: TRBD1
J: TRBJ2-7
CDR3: CSVDAGQGLYEQYF
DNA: TGCAGCGTTGACGCGGGACAGGGGCTCTACGAGCAGTACTTC

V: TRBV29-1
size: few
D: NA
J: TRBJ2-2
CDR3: CSVADDKNTGELFF
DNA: TGCAGCGTTGCGGACGACAAGAACACCGGGGAGCTGTTTTTT

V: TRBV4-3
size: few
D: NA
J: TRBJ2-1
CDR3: CASSQDVGGSYNEQFF
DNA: TGCGCCAGCAGCCAGGACGTAGGGGGCTCCTACAATGAGCAGTTCTTC

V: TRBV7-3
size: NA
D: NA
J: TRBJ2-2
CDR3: CASSKVTGELFF
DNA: TGTGCCAGCAGCAAGGTCACCGGGGAGCTGTTTTTT

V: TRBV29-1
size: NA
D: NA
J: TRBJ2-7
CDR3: CSVVAGYEQYF
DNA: TGCAGCGTTGTGGCTGGGTACGAGCAGTACTTC

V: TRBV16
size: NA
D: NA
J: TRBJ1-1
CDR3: CASSQWERVGEAFF
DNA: TGTGCCAGCAGCCAATGGGAAAGGGTTGGTGAAGCTTTCTTT

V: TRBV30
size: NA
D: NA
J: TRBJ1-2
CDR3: CAVGTVGYNYGYTF
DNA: TGTGCCGTCGGGACCGTCGGATATAACTATGGCTACACCTTC

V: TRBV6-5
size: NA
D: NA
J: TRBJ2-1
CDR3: CASSFMRGDEQFF
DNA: TGTGCCAGCAGTTTCATGCGGGGTGATGAGCAGTTCTTC

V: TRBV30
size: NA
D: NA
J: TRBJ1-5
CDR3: CAWDPGSHQPQHF
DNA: TGTGCCTGGGACCCAGGCAGTCATCAGCCCCAGCATTTT

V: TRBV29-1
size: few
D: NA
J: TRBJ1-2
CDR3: CSVPIANHNYGYTF
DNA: TGCAGCGTTCCCATCGCTAACCACAACTATGGCTACACCTTC

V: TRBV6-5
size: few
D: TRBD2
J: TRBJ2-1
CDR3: CASSRPGLAGGQQFF
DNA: TGTGCCAGCAGCCGCCCGGGACTAGCGGGGGGACAGCAGTTCTTC

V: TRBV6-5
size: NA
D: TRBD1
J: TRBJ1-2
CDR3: CASRLTGAYGYTF
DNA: TGTGCCAGCAGACTCACAGGGGCCTATGGCTACACCTTC

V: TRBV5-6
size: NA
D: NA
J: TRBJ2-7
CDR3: CASSLGSTLSYEQYF
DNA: TGTGCCAGCAGCTTGGGTTCTACCTTATCCTACGAGCAGTACTTC

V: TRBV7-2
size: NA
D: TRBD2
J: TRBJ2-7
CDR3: CASGISASGGADEQYF
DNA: TGTGCCAGCGGAATCTCGGCTAGCGGGGGGGCCGACGAGCAGTACTTC

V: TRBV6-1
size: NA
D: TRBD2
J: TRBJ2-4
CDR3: CASSAGRGIIGNIQYF
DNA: TGTGCCAGCAGTGCCGGGAGGGGAATAATCGGAAACATTCAGTACTTC

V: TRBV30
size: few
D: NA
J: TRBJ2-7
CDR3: CAWSMGPAVQYF
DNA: TGTGCCTGGAGCATGGGACCTGCGGTGCAGTACTTC

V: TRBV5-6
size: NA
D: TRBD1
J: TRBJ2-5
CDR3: CASSSGQGTKRTQYF
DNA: TGTGCCAGCAGCTCCGGACAGGGTACCAAGAGAACCCAGTACTTC

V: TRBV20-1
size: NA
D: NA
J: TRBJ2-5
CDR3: CSAKSGETQYF
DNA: TGCAGTGCTAAATCAGGAGAGACCCAGTACTTC

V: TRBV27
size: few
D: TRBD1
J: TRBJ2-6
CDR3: CASSLKGAGANVLTF
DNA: TGTGCCAGCAGTTTAAAGGGGGCCGGGGCCAACGTCCTGACTTTC

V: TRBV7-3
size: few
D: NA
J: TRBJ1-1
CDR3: CASSPQGSGNTEAFF
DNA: TGTGCCAGCAGCCCCCAGGGGTCGGGGAACACTGAAGCTTTCTTT

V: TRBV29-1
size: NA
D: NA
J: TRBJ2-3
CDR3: CSVGASLSVDTQYF
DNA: TGCAGCGTTGGGGCTAGCCTTTCGGTAGATACGCAGTATTTT

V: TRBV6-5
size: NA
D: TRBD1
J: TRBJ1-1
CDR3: CASTRTGGTEAFF
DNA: TGTGCCAGCACCCGCACAGGGGGCACTGAAGCTTTCTTT